This T cell receptor beta chain was sequenced in a study of blood T cell repertoires in COVID-19. Study-level background: Researchers got acute and convalescent COVID-19 samples from the United States, Italy and Spain.

Clones were read by immunoSEQ multiplex PCR, and TCRdb kept only the in-frame ones, dropping some. The sample contains tens of thousands of clones, around 80% of which appear only once. The CDR3 has 16 residues. J lost 4 bases, V lost 2 bases, and 6 bases had no gene match. From germline, CDR1 is MNHEY and CDR2 SMNVEV (reference sequence). V is TRBV27 and J is TRBJ2-1, with 9 bases lining up with TRBD1. The sequence was obtained from a man aged 30 to 39 with COVID-19, enrolled during active disease. Sequenced sample: peripheral blood. In nucleotides, the CDR3 is TGTGCCAGCAGTTTAGGTCGGGACAGGGATTACAATGAGCAGTTCTTC. This codes for CASSLGRDRDYNEQFF.